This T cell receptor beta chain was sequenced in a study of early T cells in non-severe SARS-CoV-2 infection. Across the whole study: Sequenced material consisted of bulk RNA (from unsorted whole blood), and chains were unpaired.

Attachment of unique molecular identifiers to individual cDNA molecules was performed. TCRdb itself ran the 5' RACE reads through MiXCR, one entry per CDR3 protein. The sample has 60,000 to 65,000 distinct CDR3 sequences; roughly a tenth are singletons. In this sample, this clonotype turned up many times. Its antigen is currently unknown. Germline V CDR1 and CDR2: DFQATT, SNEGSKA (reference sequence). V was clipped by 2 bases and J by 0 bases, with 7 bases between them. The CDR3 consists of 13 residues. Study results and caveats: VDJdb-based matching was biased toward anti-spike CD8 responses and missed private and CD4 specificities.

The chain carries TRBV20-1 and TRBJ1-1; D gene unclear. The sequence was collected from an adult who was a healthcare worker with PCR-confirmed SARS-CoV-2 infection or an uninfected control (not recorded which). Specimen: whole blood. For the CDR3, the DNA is TGCAGTGCTAGATCCGGAATGAACACTGAAGCTTTCTTT. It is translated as CSARSGMNTEAFF.